This T cell receptor (beta chain) was recorded in a study of blood T cell repertoires in COVID-19. The germline gives CDR1 LNHNV, CDR2 YYDKDF (reference sequence). The ends were cut back, 0 bases at V and 6 bases at J, with 17 bases in the middle. The length of the CDR3 is 17 residues. TCRdb's copy holds only in-frame clones and misses some; the assay was immunoSEQ multiplex PCR. The table shows under 200,000 clones, with 60% to 85% occurring only once. The gene calls are TRBV15 and TRBJ2-2, with a possible D match to TRBD2 (7 bases). The clonotype originates from a man aged 55 to 69 with active or convalescent COVID-19. Material for sequencing was peripheral blood. The chain's CDR3 is CATSRDRGEGPPGELFF. Written as DNA, the CDR3 is TGTGCCACCAGCAGAGATAGGGGGGAGGGCCCTCCCGGGGAGCTGTTTTTT.